The clone carrying this TCR beta chain came up once. This sample stems from a study of OX40 agonist ivuxolimab in advanced cancers. TCRdb's table, derived via immunoSEQ multiplex PCR, lists solely in-frame clones and lacks some. The sample has over 75,000 clones, roughly 85% seen once. This specimen was CD4+ or CD8+ T cells sorted from blood, taken in a trial of the OX40 agonist ivuxolimab. This receptor was taken from an adult with an advanced solid tumor such as melanoma, head and neck, liver or kidney cancer.

In DNA form, the CDR3 reads TGTGCCAGCAGCTTGGACCCGGGGAAGTCGTACGAGCAGTACTTC. Translation gives CASSLDPGKSYEQYF. The chain links TRBV5-8 to TRBJ2-7; TRBD2 might be the D (5 bases). The V end lost 0 bases, the J end lost 4 bases, and 14 bases lay between the germline ends. The CDR3 totals 15 residues. From germline, CDR1 is SGHTS and CDR2 YDEGEE.